These 17 T cell receptor beta chains were all obtained from the same sample, sequenced in a study of T cells after yellow fever vaccination (dated by TCRdb to about 2019). The library was prepared using 5' RACE. The run used an Illumina NovaSeq 6000. The public reads were reprocessed in TCRdb via fastp at Q25 and MiXCR, keeping in-frame beta chains. Each CDR3 protein appears once, grouped with its most common genes and DNA. This sample comprises some 260,000 distinct CDR3 sequences, roughly 5% of them detected only once. The ten largest clones add up to roughly 3.5% of the sample. What this sample's treatment or condition label stands for: live attenuated yellow fever vaccine strain. This material consisted of CD4+ T cells sorted from PBMCs, taken on the day of the yellow fever booster vaccination. These receptors all stem from a young man who received the YFV17D yellow fever vaccine.

This chain joins TRBV2 and TRBJ2-3; D is perhaps TRBD2 (7 bases). V was shortened by 4 bases and J by 3 bases, with 14 bases between the two germline ends. The germline V gene has CDR1 SNHLY and CDR2 FYNNEI. The length of the CDR3 is 15 residues. In nucleotides, the CDR3 is TGTGCCAGCAGTGGAAGGGGGGGCGGGACAGATACGCAGTATTTT. It specifies CASSGRGGGTDTQYF.

This clonotype was seen at least ten times. CDR3 sequence (DNA): TGCGCCAGCAGCTTGGCCACACGAAGCACAGATACGCAGTATTTT. This encodes CASSLATRSTDTQYF. The gene calls are TRBV5-1 and TRBJ2-3; D uncertain. Germline CDR1 is SGHRS and CDR2 is YFSETQ. V was trimmed by 0 bases and J by 0 bases, leaving 8 bases between them. CDR3 length: 15 amino acids.

This clonotype was detected only a few times. The V and J genes are TRBV20-1 and TRBJ2-7; D uncertain. The CDR3 loop spans 15 amino acids. Germline V gives CDR1 DFQATT, CDR2 SNEGSKA (reference sequence). V shed 0 bases and J shed 0 bases, with 12 bases lying between them. CDR3 sequence reads: CSARDPKGNSYEQYF. The CDR3 DNA follows: TGCAGTGCTAGAGATCCGAAGGGTAACTCCTACGAGCAGTACTTC.

This clonotype was counted many times. The rearrangement joins TRBV7-2 to TRBJ2-7; D perhaps matches TRBD2 (5 bases). Trimming removed 6 bases from V and 4 bases from J, with 16 bases in between. Germline CDR1 is SGHTA and CDR2 is FQGNSA. This CDR3 spans 14 amino acids. The CDR3 sequence is CASSSTRRAYEQYF. The CDR3 DNA reads as TGTGCCAGCAGTTCAACTAGGCGGGCATACGAGCAGTACTTC.

This clonotype was detected ten times or more. The rearrangement joins TRBV5-1 to TRBJ2-7; 7 positions agree with TRBD1. This CDR3 contains 15 residues. J gave up 0 bases and V 4 bases, and 7 bases lay outside the gene matches. Germline V lookup: CDR1 SGHRS, CDR2 YFSETQ. This CDR3 is CASSPTNRGSYEQYF. The CDR3 region has the DNA TGCGCCAGCAGCCCTACCAACAGGGGCTCCTACGAGCAGTACTTC.

This clonotype was counted at least ten times. The V and J genes are TRBV12-3 or TRBV12-4 and TRBJ2-5; 8 bases agree with TRBD2. With V trimmed by 6 bases and J by 9 bases, 18 bases remained unmatched. The CDR3 has 16 residues. The CDR3 region has the DNA TGTGCCAGCAGCCCCAGGGGAGCGGGGGTCTGGGGGGCCCAGTACTTC. Translation gives CASSPRGAGVWGAQYF.

This clonotype was seen ten or more times. The chain uses TRBV20-1 and TRBJ2-7; 8 bases fit TRBD1. CDR1 and CDR2 (germline): DFQATT, SNEGSKA (reference sequence). The J segment lost 1 base and the V segment lost 0 bases, leaving 5 bases of the junction unmatched. This CDR3 is built from 15 residues. The CDR3 protein is CSARDPRTGSYEQYF. CDR3 bases: TGCAGTGCTAGAGATCCCAGGACAGGGTCCTACGAGCAGTACTTC.

This clonotype has more than one count but fewer than ten. The chain has TRBV19 and TRBJ1-3; D is uncertain. The CDR3 is 15 amino acids. Germline V lookup: CDR1 LNHDA, CDR2 SQIVND (reference sequence). With 7 bases removed from V and 0 bases from J, the gap between germline ends came to 13 bases. Here the CDR3 DNA reads TGTGCCAGTACCCCCCTCCGAGCCTCTGGAAACACCATATATTTT. It is translated as CASTPLRASGNTIYF.

V and J are TRBV2 and TRBJ1-1; 8 bases match TRBD1. The length of the CDR3 is 16 residues. Germline V lookup: CDR1 SNHLY, CDR2 FYNNEI. Germline trimming cut 6 bases from V and 1 base from J; bases unmatched to any gene: 10. CDR3 residues: CASSRQGILGNTEAFF. The CDR3 DNA reads TGTGCCAGCAGCCGACAGGGGATCTTGGGGAACACTGAAGCTTTCTTT. Using reference TRBV2 and TRBJ1-1 for the parts outside the CDR3, the full variable domain is EPEVTQTPSHQVTQMGQEVILRCVPISNHLYFYWYRQILGQKVEFLVSFYNNEISEKSEIFDDQFSVERPDGSNFTLKIRSTKLEDSAMYFCASSRQGILGNTEAFFGQGTRLTVV.

In its sample, this clonotype was seen many times. The chain employs TRBV2 and TRBJ1-3; unclear D gene. Germline V gives CDR1 SNHLY, CDR2 FYNNEI. V lost 6 bases and J 3 bases, leaving 3 bases between the germline ends. The CDR3 is made up of 11 amino acids. The CDR3 DNA reads TGTGCCAGCAGGATTGGAAACACCATATATTTT. Translated: CASRIGNTIYF.

At least ten counts were recorded for this clonotype. The CDR3 bases are TGTGCCAGCAGCTTAGGACAGGGCGGCTACACCTTC. This translates into CASSLGQGGYTF. The chain links TRBV5-6 to TRBJ1-2, with 8 nucleotides matching TRBD1. The CDR3 consists of 12 residues. CDR1 and CDR2 (germline): SGHDT, YYEEEE. J gave up 8 bases and V 2 bases, and 2 bases lay outside the gene matches.

This clonotype was counted at least ten times. The chain employs TRBV10-3 and TRBJ1-1; D not resolved. Germline CDR1 reads ENHRY; CDR2 reads SYGVKD. V shed 6 bases and J shed 0 bases, with 8 bases lying between them. This CDR3 has 13 amino acids. The CDR3: CAIRSPMNTEAFF. For the CDR3, the DNA is TGTGCCATCAGGAGCCCCATGAACACTGAAGCTTTCTTT.

This clonotype was counted ten times or more. V and J are TRBV11-3 and TRBJ2-5, with a weak D call TRBD1 (6 bases). V lost 3 bases and J lost 5, with 16 bases in between. CDR3 length: 15 residues. Germline assignment: CDR1 SGHNT and CDR2 YENEEA. The CDR3 spells CASSLGQGSPETQYF. Written as DNA, the CDR3 is TGTGCCAGCAGCTTGGGGCAGGGGTCTCCGGAGACCCAGTACTTC.

Only a few counts were recorded for this clonotype. This chain uses TRBV7-3 with TRBJ2-3, with a tentative D call TRBD2 (5 bases). The CDR3 length is 15 residues. The germline V gene encodes CDR1 SGHTA and CDR2 FQGTGA. V was cut by 4 bases and J by 4 bases, with 15 bases left in between. The CDR3 nucleotides read TGTGCCAGCAGCTCCCGGTCGGAGGAACCAGATACGCAGTATTTT. Translation: CASSSRSEEPDTQYF. The variable domain in full, completed from reference TRBV7-3 and TRBJ2-3, reads GAGVSQTPSNKVTEKGKYVELRCDPISGHTALYWYRQSLGQGPEFLIYFQGTGAADDSGLPNDRFFAVRPEGSVSTLKIQRTERGDSAVYLCASSSRSEEPDTQYFGPGTRLTVL.

The genes are TRBV7-3 and TRBJ2-1, with 7 bases aligning to TRBD1. V was clipped by 4 bases and J by 6 bases; unmatched bases: 6. This CDR3 region has 14 residues. Germline CDR1 reads SGHTA; CDR2 reads FQGTGA. The CDR3 loop reads CASSSRTGSNEQFF. The CDR3 DNA is TGTGCCAGCAGCTCCCGGACAGGTTCCAATGAGCAGTTCTTC.

The chain joins TRBV25-1 to TRBJ2-5, with D perhaps TRBD1 (7 bases). Between the trimmed V and J ends, which lost 8 bases and 5 bases, there was a span of 21 bases. The CDR3 covers 15 residues. CDR1 and CDR2 from the germline V gene are MGHDK and SYGVNS. The CDR3 loop is CASGAGTAAGETQYF. The DNA for the CDR3 is TGTGCCAGCGGCGCCGGGACAGCCGCGGGGGAGACCCAGTACTTC.

This clonotype was detected only a few times. V and J are TRBV18 and TRBJ1-2, with TRBD1 identical over 10 bases. The CDR3 spans 13 residues. CDR1 and CDR2 from the germline V gene are KGHSH and LQKENI. With 7 bases clipped from V and 6 bases from J, the junction kept 5 bases outside the gene matches. CDR3 sequence: CASYPGQGNGYTF. In DNA form, the CDR3 reads TGTGCCAGCTACCCGGGACAGGGGAATGGCTACACCTTC.